This paragraph covers one TCR beta chain sequence. Its specificity is unknown. The entry originates in a study of T cells expressing NK-cell markers. This CDR3 is 12 amino acids long. Looked up from germline, CDR1 is LGHDT and CDR2 is YNNKEL (reference sequence). Reanalyzing the 5' RACE reads, TCRdb keeps one entry per CDR3 protein, without DNA. The sample data list some 500,000 distinct CDR3 sequences. The study, taken as a whole, reports: Among CD8+ T cells from six donors, dominant NKG2C+ clonotypes accounted for roughly 1.0-8%.

The receptor was derived from a woman in her 50s in good health. The rearrangement uses TRBV3-1 and TRBJ2-2. What was sequenced was blood T cells: a sorted CD56 or NKG2C T cell subset, CD4+ or CD8+ T cells, or bulk PBMC T cells (not recorded which). CDR3 amino acids: CASSHFNRELFF.